What follows is one TCR beta chain and its context. What it recognizes is unknown. The data originate from a study of T cell responses to AZD1222 COVID-19 vaccine. This CDR3 contains 16 residues. Germline V gives CDR1 LNHNV, CDR2 YYDKDF (reference sequence). V was shortened by 1 base and J by 6 bases, with 17 bases between the two germline ends. Sequenced by immunoSEQ multiplex PCR; TCRdb stores in-frame clones only, minus some. The data contain roughly 120,000 clones, about 90% of them singletons. Overall study results and limits: Among spike-specific TCRs, nearly half reportedly target unmutated variant regions. The study found vaccine-associated CD4 TCRs spanning spike, dominant at 160-218 and 743-854.

The sequence came from an adult in good health. The V gene is TRBV15, the J gene TRBJ2-3, with D possibly being TRBD2 (5 bases). Sample: peripheral blood, taken on day 0 of AZD1222 vaccination. The CDR3 is CATSRGTEVGADTQYF. The CDR3 DNA reads as TGTGCCACCAGCAGAGGGACGGAGGTAGGCGCCGATACGCAGTATTTT.